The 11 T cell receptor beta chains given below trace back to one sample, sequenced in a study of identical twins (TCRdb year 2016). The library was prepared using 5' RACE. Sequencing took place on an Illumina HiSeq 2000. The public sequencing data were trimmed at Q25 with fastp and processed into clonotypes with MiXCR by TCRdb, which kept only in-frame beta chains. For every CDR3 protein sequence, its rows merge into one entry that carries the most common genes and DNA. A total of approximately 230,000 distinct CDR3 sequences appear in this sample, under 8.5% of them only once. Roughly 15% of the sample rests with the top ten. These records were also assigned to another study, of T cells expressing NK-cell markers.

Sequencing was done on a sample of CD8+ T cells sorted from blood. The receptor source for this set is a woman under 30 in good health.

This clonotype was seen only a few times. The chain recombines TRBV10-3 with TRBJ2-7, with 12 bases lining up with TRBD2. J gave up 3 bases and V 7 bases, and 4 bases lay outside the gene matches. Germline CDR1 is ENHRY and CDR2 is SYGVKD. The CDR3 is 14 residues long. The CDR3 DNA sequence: TGTGCCATCAAGACTAGCGGGAGTTTCTACGAGCAGTACTTC. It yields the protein CAIKTSGSFYEQYF.

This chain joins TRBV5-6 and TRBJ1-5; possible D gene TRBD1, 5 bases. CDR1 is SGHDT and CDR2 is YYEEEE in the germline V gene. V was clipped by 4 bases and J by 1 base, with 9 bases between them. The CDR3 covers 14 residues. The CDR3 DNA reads TGTGCCAGCAGCCCCCGGGACAGCAATCAGCCCCAGCATTTT. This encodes CASSPRDSNQPQHF.

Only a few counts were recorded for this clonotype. The CDR3 bases are TGCGCCAGCTCTGAGTCACTAGCGGGACTCACAGATACGCAGTATTTT. This encodes CASSESLAGLTDTQYF. This chain uses TRBV10-2 with TRBJ2-3, with TRBD2 matching over 10 bases. CDR3 size: 16 residues. Germline V lookup: CDR1 WSHSY, CDR2 SAAADI. V lost 8 bases to trimming and J lost 2 bases; unmatched junction nucleotides: 10.

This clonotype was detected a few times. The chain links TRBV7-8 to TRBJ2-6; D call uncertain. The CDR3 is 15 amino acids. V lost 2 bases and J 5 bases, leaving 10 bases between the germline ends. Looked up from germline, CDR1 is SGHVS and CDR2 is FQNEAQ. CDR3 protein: CASSLSQQRANVLTF. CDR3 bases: TGTGCCAGCAGCTTATCCCAGCAGAGGGCCAACGTCCTGACTTTC.

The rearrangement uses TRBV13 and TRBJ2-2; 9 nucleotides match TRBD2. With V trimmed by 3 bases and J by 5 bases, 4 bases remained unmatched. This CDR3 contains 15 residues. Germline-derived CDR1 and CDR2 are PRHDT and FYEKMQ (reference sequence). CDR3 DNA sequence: TGTGCCAGCAGCTTCGGGCTAGCGGGGACCGGGGAGCTGTTTTTT. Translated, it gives CASSFGLAGTGELFF.

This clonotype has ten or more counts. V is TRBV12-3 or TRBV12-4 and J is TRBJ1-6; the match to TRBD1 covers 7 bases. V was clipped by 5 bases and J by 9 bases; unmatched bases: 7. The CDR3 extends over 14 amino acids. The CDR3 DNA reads TGTGCCAGCAGTATAGGGGGCGGGGGTTCACCCCTCCACTTT. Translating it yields CASSIGGGGSPLHF.

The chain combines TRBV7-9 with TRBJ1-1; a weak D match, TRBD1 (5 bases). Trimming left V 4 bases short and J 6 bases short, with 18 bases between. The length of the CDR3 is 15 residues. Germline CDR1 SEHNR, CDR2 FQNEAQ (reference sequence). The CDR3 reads CASSSDSVGSAEAFF. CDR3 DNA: TGTGCCAGCAGCTCCGACAGCGTCGGCAGCGCTGAAGCTTTCTTT.

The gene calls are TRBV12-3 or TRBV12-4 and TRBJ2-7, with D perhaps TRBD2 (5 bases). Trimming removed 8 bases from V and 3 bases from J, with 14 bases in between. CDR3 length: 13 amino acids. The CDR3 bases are TGTGCCAGCTCTCGGGGAATAATCTACGAGCAGTACTTC. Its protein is CASSRGIIYEQYF.

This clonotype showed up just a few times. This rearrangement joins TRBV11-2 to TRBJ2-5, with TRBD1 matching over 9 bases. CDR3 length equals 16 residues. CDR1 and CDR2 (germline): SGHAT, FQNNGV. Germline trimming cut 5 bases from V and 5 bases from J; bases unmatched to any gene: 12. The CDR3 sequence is CASSARDREVGETQYF. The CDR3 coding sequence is TGTGCCAGCAGCGCTCGGGACAGGGAAGTAGGGGAGACCCAGTACTTC.

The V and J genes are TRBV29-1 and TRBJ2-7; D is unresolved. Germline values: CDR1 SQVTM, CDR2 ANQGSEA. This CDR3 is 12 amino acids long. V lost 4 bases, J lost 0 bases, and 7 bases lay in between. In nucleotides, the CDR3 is TGCAGCGTTGTGCTGAGCTCCTACGAGCAGTACTTC. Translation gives CSVVLSSYEQYF.

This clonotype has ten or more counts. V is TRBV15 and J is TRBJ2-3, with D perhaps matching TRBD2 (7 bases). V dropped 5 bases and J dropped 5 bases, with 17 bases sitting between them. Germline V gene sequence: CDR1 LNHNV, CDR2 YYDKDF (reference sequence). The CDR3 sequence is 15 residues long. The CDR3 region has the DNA TGTGCCACCAGCGAGCGGGACAAACTGGGAGATACGCAGTATTTT. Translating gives CATSERDKLGDTQYF.